This T cell receptor beta chain is drawn from a study of blood T cell repertoires in COVID-19. Looking at the study overall: Samples came from the United States, Italy and Spain, spanning acute and convalescent COVID-19. In each case, the material was cDNA or gDNA derived from T cells, B-cell-depleted T cells, or PBMCs.

As originally analysed: Amplification with reference gene primers provided the estimates of nucleated cell counts. The protocol was immunoSEQ multiplex PCR, while the TCRdb copy is restricted to in-frame clones and leaves out a portion. Clonal size and the V and J genes are those of that table, whereas D and trimming came from the DNA. The sample lists roughly 73,000 clones, 70% to 85% occurring once. Germline V gives CDR1 MNHEY, CDR2 SVGAGI. This CDR3 has 15 amino acids. V trimming: 8 bases; J trimming: 4 bases; junction bases outside the gene matches: 7. This chain connects TRBV6-5 to TRBJ2-1, with TRBD2 matching 11 bases. This TCR came from a woman between 55 and 75 years old with acute or convalescent COVID-19. Sample: peripheral blood. The CDR3 region is CASGSGRGTYNEQFF. CDR3 nucleotide sequence: TGTGCCAGCGGTAGCGGGAGGGGGACTTACAATGAGCAGTTCTTC.